The subject of this entry is one TCR beta chain. Its antigen is currently unknown. The record originates from a study of cytomegalovirus exposure and HLA in healthy donors. Healthy bone marrow donors formed the donor group. V trimming: 5 bases; J trimming: 6 bases; junction bases outside the gene matches: 2. Germline CDR1 and CDR2: MNHNY and SVGAGI (reference sequence). The CDR3 covers 15 residues. Both 60 Vbeta primers and 13 Jbeta primers went into the PCR. Profiling relied on immunoSEQ multiplex PCR, and the TCRdb table lists in-frame clones only, not all of them. The sample holds a few hundred thousand clones, roughly 90% seen once. Broader study findings: In an earlier analysis, productive rearrangement rates for most beta V segments clustered near 87% or 30%.

The clonotype comes from a woman in her late teens or twenties in good health and CMV-seronegative. The chain recombines TRBV6-6 with TRBJ2-1; 15 bases align to TRBD2. Input material: PBMCs. DNA for the CDR3: TGTGCCAGCAGTCCGGGACTAGCGGGAGGCAATGAGCAGTTCTTC. This encodes CASSPGLAGGNEQFF.